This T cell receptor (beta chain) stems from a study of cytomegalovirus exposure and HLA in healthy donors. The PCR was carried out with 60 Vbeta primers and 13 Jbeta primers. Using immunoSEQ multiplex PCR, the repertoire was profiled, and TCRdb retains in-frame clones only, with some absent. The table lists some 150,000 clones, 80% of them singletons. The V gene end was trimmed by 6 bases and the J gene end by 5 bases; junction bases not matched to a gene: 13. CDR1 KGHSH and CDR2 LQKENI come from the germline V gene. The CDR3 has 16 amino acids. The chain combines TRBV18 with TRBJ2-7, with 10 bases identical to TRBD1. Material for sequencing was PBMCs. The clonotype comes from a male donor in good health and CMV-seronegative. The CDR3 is CASSPGGGQGNHEQYF. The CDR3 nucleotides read TGTGCCAGCTCGCCAGGGGGGGGACAGGGGAATCACGAGCAGTACTTC. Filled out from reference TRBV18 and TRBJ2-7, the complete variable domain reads NAGVMQNPRHLVRRRGQEARLRCSPMKGHSHVYWYRQLPEEGLKFMVYLQKENIIDESGMPKERFSAEFPKEGPSILRIQQVVRGDSAAYFCASSPGGGQGNHEQYFGPGTRLTVT.